This TCR beta chain was recovered during a study of T-cell reconstitution after alpha-beta-depleted transplantation in children. There are many counts of this clonotype. The library targeted TCRbeta and was prepared with unique molecular identifiers. A single record per CDR3 protein comes from TCRdb applying MiXCR to the PCR reads. The profile shows fewer than 120,000 distinct CDR3 sequences, about a tenth of them singletons. CDR3 length: 18 residues. In germline, CDR1 is DFQATT, CDR2 SNEGSKA (reference sequence). Trimming cost V 4 bases and J 0 bases; bases outside gene matches: 7. The input for sequencing was PBMCs from the stem cell graft donor, taken from the stem cell graft. This receptor was obtained from a human donor who donated a stem cell graft to a child with acute lymphoblastic leukemia. The genes are TRBV20-1 and TRBJ2-1; TRBD2 matches 15 bases. CDR3 nucleotide sequence: TGCAGTGCTAAGGGACTAGCGGGAGGTGGACACTCCTACAATGAGCAGTTCTTC. Translation gives CSAKGLAGGGHSYNEQFF.